Sequencing of this T cell receptor (beta chain) was carried out in a study of T cell repertoires in cytomegalovirus infection. Note on this clonotype: As yet, its antigen is unknown.

CDR1 and CDR2 from the germline V gene are SGHVS and FNYEAQ. The CDR3 is 15 amino acids. V lost 2 bases to trimming and J lost 3 bases; unmatched junction nucleotides: 4. MiXCR, run by TCRdb on the reads, gives a single entry per CDR3 protein. The data show a few hundred thousand distinct CDR3 sequences, about 15% seen once. Study-level points and caveats: Identification of carriers of CMV plus the relevant HLA was achieved through cumulative public TCR beta family frequency.

The sequence derives from a human donor in good health (CMV status not recorded). Some clones in this sample may be carry-over from other donors' samples. Sequencing was done on a sample of CD8+ T cells from PBMCs. This chain joins TRBV7-6 and TRBJ2-1; TRBD2 agrees at 7 bases. In DNA, the CDR3 is TGTGCCAGCAGCTTACTAGCGGTGAACTACAATGAGCAGTTCTTC. Amino acid sequence: CASSLLAVNYNEQFF.